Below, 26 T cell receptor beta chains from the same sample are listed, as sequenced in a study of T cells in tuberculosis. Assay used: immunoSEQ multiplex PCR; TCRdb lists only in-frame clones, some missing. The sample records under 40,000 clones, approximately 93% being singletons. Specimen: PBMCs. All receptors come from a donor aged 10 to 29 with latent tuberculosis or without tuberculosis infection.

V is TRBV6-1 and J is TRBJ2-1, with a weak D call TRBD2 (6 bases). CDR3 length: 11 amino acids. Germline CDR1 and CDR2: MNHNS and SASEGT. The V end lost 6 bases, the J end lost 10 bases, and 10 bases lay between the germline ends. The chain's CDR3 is CASSAAGEQFF. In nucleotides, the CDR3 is TGTGCCAGCAGCGCAGCGGGCGAGCAGTTCTTC.

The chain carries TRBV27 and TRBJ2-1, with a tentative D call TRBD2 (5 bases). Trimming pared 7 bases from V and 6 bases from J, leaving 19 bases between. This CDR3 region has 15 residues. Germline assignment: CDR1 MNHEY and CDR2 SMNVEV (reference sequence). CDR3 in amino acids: CASTSSGWAINEQFF. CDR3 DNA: TGTGCCAGCACCTCCTCGGGGTGGGCTATCAATGAGCAGTTCTTC.

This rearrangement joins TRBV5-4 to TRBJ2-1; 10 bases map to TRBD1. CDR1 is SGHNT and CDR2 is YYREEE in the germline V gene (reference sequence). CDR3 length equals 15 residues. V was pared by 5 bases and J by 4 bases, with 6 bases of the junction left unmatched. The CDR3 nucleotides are TGTGCCAGCAGGAACCGGGACAGGGGATACAATGAGCAGTTCTTC. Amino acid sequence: CASRNRDRGYNEQFF.

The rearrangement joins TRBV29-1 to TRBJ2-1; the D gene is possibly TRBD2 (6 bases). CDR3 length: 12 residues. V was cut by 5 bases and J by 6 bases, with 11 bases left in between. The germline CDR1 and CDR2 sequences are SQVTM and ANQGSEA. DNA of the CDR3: TGCAGCGTTTCGCCCGGGGGCAATGAGCAGTTCTTC. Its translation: CSVSPGGNEQFF.

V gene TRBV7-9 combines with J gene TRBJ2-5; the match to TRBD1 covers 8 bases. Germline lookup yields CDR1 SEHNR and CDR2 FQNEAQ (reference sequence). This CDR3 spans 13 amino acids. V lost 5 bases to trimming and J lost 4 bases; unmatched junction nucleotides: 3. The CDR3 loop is CASSTGTGETQYF. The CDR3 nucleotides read TGTGCCAGCAGCACAGGGACAGGAGAGACCCAGTACTTC.

The CDR3 is CASSLYYEQYF. In DNA, the CDR3 is TGCGCCAGCAGCTTGTACTACGAGCAGTACTTC. The J gene is TRBJ2-7, the V gene TRBV5-1; the D is unclear. Trimming shortened V by 1 base and J by 3 bases, and 2 bases separated the two germline ends. CDR1 is SGHRS and CDR2 is YFSETQ in the germline V gene. The length of the CDR3 is 11 residues.

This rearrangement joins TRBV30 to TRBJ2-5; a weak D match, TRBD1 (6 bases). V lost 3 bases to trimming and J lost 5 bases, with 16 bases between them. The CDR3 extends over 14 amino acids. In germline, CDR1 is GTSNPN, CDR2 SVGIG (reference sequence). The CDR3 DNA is TGTGCCTGGAGCCGGGACACGGGTTCCGAGACCCAGTACTTC. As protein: CAWSRDTGSETQYF.

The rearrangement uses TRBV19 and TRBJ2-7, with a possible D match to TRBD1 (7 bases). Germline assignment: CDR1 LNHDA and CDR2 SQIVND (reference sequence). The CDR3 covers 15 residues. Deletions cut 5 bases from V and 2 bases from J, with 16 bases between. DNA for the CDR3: TGTGCCAGTAGTGACAGGGAGGCCTTTACCTACGAGCAGTACTTC. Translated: CASSDREAFTYEQYF.

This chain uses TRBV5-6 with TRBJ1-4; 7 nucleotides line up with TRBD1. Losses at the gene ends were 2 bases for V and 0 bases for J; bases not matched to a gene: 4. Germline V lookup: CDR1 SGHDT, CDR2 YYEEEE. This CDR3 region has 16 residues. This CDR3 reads CASSLQGSATNEKLFF. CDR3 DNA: TGTGCCAGCAGCTTACAGGGGTCTGCAACTAATGAAAAACTGTTTTTT.

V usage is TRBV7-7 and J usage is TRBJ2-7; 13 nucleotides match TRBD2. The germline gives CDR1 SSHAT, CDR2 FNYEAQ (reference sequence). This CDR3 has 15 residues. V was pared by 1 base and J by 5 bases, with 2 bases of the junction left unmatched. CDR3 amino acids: CASSLGTSGRDEQYF. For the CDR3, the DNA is TGTGCCAGCAGCTTAGGGACTAGCGGGAGAGACGAGCAGTACTTC.

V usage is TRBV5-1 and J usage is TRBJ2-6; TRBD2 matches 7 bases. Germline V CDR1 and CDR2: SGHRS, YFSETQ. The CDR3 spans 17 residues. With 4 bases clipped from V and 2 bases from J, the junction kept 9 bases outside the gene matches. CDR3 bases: TGCGCCAGCAGCCCGTCGGGAGGAGGGCCTGGGGCCAACGTCCTGACTTTC. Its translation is CASSPSGGGPGANVLTF.

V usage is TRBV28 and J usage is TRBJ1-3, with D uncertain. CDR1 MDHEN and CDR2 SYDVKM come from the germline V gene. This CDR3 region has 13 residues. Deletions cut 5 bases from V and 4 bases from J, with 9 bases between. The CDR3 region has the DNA TGTGCCAGCAGTCCGTTGACAGGAAACACCATATATTTT. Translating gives CASSPLTGNTIYF. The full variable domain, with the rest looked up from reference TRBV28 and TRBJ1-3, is DVKVTQSSRYLVKRTGEKVFLECVQDMDHENMFWYRQDPGLGLRLIYFSYDVKMKEKGDIPEGYSVSREKKERFSLILESASTNQTSMYLCASSPLTGNTIYFGEGSWLTVV.

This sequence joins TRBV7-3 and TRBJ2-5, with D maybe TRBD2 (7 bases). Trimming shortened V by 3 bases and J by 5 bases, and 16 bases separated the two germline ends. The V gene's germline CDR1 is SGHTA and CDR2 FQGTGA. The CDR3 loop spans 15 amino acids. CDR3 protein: CASSFGGLEWETQYF. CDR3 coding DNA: TGTGCCAGCAGCTTCGGGGGGCTGGAGTGGGAGACCCAGTACTTC.

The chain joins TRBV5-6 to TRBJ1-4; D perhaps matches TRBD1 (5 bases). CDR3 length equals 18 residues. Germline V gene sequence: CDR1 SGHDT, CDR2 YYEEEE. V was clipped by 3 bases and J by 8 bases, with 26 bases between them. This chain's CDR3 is CASSSNKIAGLRAEKLFF. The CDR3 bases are TGTGCCAGCAGCTCCAACAAAATTGCGGGACTCAGGGCCGAAAAACTGTTTTTT.

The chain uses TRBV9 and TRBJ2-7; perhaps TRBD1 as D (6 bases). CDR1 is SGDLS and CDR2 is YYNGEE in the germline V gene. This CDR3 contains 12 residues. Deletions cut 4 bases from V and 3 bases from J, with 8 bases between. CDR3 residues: CASSPDSYEQYF. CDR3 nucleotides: TGTGCCAGCAGCCCGGACAGCTACGAGCAGTACTTC. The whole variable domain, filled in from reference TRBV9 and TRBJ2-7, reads DSGVTQTPKHLITATGQRVTLRCSPRSGDLSVYWYQQSLDQGLQFLIQYYNGEERAKGNILERFSAQQFPDLHSELNLSSLELGDSALYFCASSPDSYEQYFGPGTRLTVT.

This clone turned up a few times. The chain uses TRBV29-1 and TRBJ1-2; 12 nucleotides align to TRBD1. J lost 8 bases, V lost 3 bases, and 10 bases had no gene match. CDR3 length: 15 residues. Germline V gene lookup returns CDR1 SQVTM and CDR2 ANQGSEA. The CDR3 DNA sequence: TGCAGCGTTGATGGTAGGGACAGGGGGCGTGGAGGCTACACCTTC. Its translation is CSVDGRDRGRGGYTF.

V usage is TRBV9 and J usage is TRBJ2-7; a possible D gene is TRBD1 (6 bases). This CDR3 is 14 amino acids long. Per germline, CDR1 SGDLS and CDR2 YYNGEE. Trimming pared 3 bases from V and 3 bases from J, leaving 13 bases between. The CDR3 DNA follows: TGTGCCAGCAGCGACCGGGACACAGGCTACGAGCAGTACTTC. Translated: CASSDRDTGYEQYF.

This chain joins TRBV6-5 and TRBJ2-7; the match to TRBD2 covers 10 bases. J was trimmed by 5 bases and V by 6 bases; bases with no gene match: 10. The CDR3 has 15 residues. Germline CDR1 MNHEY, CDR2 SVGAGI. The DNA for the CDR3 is TGTGCCAGCAGACCTCCTAGCGGGAGAATAGACGAGCAGTACTTC. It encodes CASRPPSGRIDEQYF.

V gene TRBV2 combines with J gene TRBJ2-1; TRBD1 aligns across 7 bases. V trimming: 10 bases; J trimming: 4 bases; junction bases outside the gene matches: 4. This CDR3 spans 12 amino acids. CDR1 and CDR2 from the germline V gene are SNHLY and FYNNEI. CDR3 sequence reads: CAKGQEYNEQFF. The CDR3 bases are TGTGCCAAAGGACAGGAGTACAATGAGCAGTTCTTC. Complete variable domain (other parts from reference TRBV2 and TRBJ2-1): EPEVTQTPSHQVTQMGQEVILRCVPISNHLYFYWYRQILGQKVEFLVSFYNNEISEKSEIFDDQFSVERPDGSNFTLKIRSTKLEDSAMYFCAKGQEYNEQFFGPGTRLTVL.

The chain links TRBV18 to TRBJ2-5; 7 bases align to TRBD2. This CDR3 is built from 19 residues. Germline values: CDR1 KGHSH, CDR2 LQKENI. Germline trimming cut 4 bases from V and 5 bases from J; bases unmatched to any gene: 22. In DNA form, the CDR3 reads TGTGCCAGCTCACAGATCTTCGTATCGCGGTTGGCGGGAGACGAGACCCAGTACTTC. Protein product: CASSQIFVSRLAGDETQYF.

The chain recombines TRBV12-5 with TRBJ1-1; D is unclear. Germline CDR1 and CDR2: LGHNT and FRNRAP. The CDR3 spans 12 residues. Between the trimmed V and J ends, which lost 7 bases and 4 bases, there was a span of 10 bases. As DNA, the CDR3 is TGTGCTAGTGAGTTGCGAGGCACTGAAGCTTTCTTT. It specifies CASELRGTEAFF.

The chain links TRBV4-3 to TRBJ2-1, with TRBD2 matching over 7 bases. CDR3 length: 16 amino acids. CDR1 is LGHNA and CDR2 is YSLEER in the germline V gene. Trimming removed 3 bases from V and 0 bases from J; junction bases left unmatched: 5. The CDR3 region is CASSHLAVSSYNEQFF. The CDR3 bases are TGCGCCAGCAGCCACCTAGCGGTGAGCTCCTACAATGAGCAGTTCTTC.

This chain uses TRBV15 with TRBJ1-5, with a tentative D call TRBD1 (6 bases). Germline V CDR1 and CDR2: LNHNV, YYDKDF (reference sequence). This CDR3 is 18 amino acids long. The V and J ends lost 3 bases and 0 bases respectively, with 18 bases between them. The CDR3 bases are TGTGCCACCAGCAGTAAACAGGGACTAGGTGTTAGCAATCAGCCCCAGCATTTT. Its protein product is CATSSKQGLGVSNQPQHF. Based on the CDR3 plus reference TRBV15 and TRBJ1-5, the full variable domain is DAMVIQNPRYQVTQFGKPVTLSCSQTLNHNVMYWYQQKSSQAPKLLFHYYDKDFNNEADTPDNFQSRRPNTSFCFLDIRSPGLGDTAMYLCATSSKQGLGVSNQPQHFGDGTRLSIL.

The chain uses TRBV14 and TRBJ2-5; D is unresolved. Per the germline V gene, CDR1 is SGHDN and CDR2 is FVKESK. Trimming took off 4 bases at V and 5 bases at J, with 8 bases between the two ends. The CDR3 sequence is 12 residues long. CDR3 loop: CASSPTTETQYF. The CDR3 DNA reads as TGTGCCAGCAGCCCAACAACGGAGACCCAGTACTTC.

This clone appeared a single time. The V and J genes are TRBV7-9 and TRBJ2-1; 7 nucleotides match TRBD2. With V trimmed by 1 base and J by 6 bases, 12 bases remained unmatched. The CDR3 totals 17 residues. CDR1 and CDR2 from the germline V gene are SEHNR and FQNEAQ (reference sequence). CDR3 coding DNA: TGTGCCAGCAGCTTAGGAATCGGCGGGAGCGACTTCAATGAGCAGTTCTTC. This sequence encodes CASSLGIGGSDFNEQFF.

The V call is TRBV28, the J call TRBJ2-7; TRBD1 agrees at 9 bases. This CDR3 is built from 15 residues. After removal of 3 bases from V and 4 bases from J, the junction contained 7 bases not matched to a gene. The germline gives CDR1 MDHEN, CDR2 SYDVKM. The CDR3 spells CASSFFRQGGYEQYF. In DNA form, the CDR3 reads TGTGCCAGCAGTTTTTTTAGACAGGGGGGTTACGAGCAGTACTTC.